This T cell receptor beta chain was profiled in a study of T cell responses to AZD1222 COVID-19 vaccine. The overall study: Second-dose groups at about 4 or about 12 weeks were pooled.

Study outcomes and limitations: With dominance at 160-218 and 743-854, vaccine-associated CD4 TCRs spanned spike.

Germline CDR1 and CDR2: LNHDA and SQIVND (reference sequence). CDR3 length equals 15 residues. Trimming took off 1 base at V and 1 base at J, with 10 bases between the two ends. Comments on this clone: Its cognate antigen is unknown.

Measured with immunoSEQ multiplex PCR; TCRdb has only the in-frame clones, and not every one. The sample has about 180,000 clones, around 89% seen once; the top ten hold 6% to 8%. The sequence derives from an adult in good health. The rearrangement uses TRBV19 and TRBJ1-2; perhaps TRBD1 as D (5 bases). Sequencing used peripheral blood, obtained on day 0 of AZD1222 vaccination. CDR3 residues: CASSIVRGGNYGYTF. The CDR3 coding sequence is TGTGCCAGTAGTATAGTCCGCGGGGGTAACTATGGCTACACCTTC.